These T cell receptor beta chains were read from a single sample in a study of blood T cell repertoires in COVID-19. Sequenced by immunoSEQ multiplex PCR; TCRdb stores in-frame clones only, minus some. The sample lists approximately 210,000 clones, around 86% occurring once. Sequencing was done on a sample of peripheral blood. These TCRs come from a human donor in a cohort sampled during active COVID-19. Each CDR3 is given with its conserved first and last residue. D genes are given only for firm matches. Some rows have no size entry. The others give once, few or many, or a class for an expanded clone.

CDR3 protein: CASSYSSGSIGYEQYF; CDR3 DNA: TGTGCCAGCAGTTACTCGAGCGGTAGTATCGGCTACGAGCAGTACTTC; J gene: TRBJ2-7; D gene: NA; V gene: TRBV6-5; clone size: few
CDR3 protein: CAISEAGQGNTEAFF; CDR3 DNA: TGTGCCATCAGTGAGGCGGGACAGGGTAACACTGAAGCTTTCTTT; J gene: TRBJ1-1; D gene: TRBD1; V gene: TRBV10-3; clone size: NA
CDR3 protein: CASSQAWGGTSYEQYF; CDR3 DNA: TGCGCCAGCAGCCAGGCTTGGGGGGGCACGTCGTACGAGCAGTACTTC; J gene: TRBJ2-7; D gene: NA; V gene: TRBV4-3; clone size: NA
CDR3 protein: CASSPSGTGMMNEQYF; CDR3 DNA: TGTGCCAGCAGTCCCAGCGGGACAGGGATGATGAACGAGCAGTACTTC; J gene: TRBJ2-7; D gene: TRBD1; V gene: TRBV27; clone size: NA
CDR3 protein: CASSLSQGRTEAFF; CDR3 DNA: TGTGCCAGCAGCTTATCGCAGGGCAGGACTGAAGCTTTCTTT; J gene: TRBJ1-1; D gene: NA; V gene: TRBV7-2; clone size: NA
CDR3 protein: CASSLVPGTGQYEQYF; CDR3 DNA: TGCGCCAGCAGCTTGGTCCCCGGGACAGGGCAGTACGAGCAGTACTTC; J gene: TRBJ2-7; D gene: TRBD1; V gene: TRBV5-1; clone size: once
CDR3 protein: CASSWPPGGPTDTQYF; CDR3 DNA: TGTGCCAGCAGCTGGCCCCCGGGAGGGCCAACAGATACGCAGTATTTT; J gene: TRBJ2-3; D gene: TRBD2; V gene: TRBV5-4; clone size: NA
CDR3 protein: CASSKSPGGNEQFF; CDR3 DNA: TGTGCCAGCAGCAAGTCGCCAGGGGGCAATGAGCAGTTCTTC; J gene: TRBJ2-1; D gene: TRBD1; V gene: TRBV7-7; clone size: NA
CDR3 protein: CASSYSGRTDTQYF; CDR3 DNA: TGTGCCAGCAGTTATAGCGGGAGAACAGATACGCAGTATTTT; J gene: TRBJ2-3; D gene: TRBD2; V gene: TRBV28; clone size: once
CDR3 protein: CASSLVGAMNTEAFF; CDR3 DNA: TGTGCCAGCAGTTTAGTAGGGGCGATGAACACTGAAGCTTTCTTT; J gene: TRBJ1-1; D gene: NA; V gene: TRBV28; clone size: NA
CDR3 protein: CASSFGTGISSYYGYTF; CDR3 DNA: TGTGCCAGCAGCTTCGGGACAGGGATATCCAGCTATTATGGCTACACCTTC; J gene: TRBJ1-2; D gene: TRBD1; V gene: TRBV5-5; clone size: once
CDR3 protein: CASSLLRDRAGNTIYF; CDR3 DNA: TGTGCCAGCAGCTTACTCCGGGACAGGGCCGGAAACACCATATATTTT; J gene: TRBJ1-3; D gene: TRBD1; V gene: TRBV7-9; clone size: NA
CDR3 protein: CASSVSSSYEQYF; CDR3 DNA: TGTGCCAGCAGTGTCTCGAGCTCCTACGAGCAGTACTTC; J gene: TRBJ2-7; D gene: NA; V gene: TRBV2; clone size: NA
CDR3 protein: CASSWSGSSGSLGDTQYF; CDR3 DNA: TGTGCCAGCAGCTGGAGCGGGTCTAGCGGGAGTCTGGGGGATACGCAGTATTTT; J gene: TRBJ2-3; D gene: TRBD2; V gene: TRBV5-5; clone size: few
CDR3 protein: CASSLALGDRLVGTEAFF; CDR3 DNA: TGTGCCAGCAGCTTAGCTTTAGGGGACAGGCTTGTTGGGACTGAAGCTTTCTTT; J gene: TRBJ1-1; D gene: TRBD1; V gene: TRBV7-8; clone size: few
CDR3 protein: CASSYLNTQYF; CDR3 DNA: TGTGCCAGCAGTTACCTTAATACGCAGTATTTT; J gene: TRBJ2-3; D gene: NA; V gene: TRBV6-5; clone size: NA
CDR3 protein: CASSYPSGASYEQYF; CDR3 DNA: TGTGCCAGCAGTTATCCTAGCGGGGCTTCCTACGAGCAGTACTTC; J gene: TRBJ2-7; D gene: TRBD2; V gene: TRBV6-2/TRBV6-3; clone size: NA
CDR3 protein: CASSLGLAGGTGQETQYF; CDR3 DNA: TGCGCCAGCAGCTTGGGACTAGCGGGAGGGACTGGACAAGAGACCCAGTACTTC; J gene: TRBJ2-5; D gene: TRBD2; V gene: TRBV5-1; clone size: NA
CDR3 protein: CASRSGGGQPQHF; CDR3 DNA: TGTGCCAGCAGGTCAGGGGGCGGTCAGCCCCAGCATTTT; J gene: TRBJ1-5; D gene: TRBD1; V gene: TRBV7-2; clone size: NA
CDR3 protein: CASSPSKGNSYEQYF; CDR3 DNA: TGTGCCAGCAGTCCTTCTAAGGGGAACTCCTACGAGCAGTACTTC; J gene: TRBJ2-7; D gene: NA; V gene: TRBV6-5; clone size: NA
CDR3 protein: CASLTVRVPSGSYEQYF; CDR3 DNA: TGTGCCAGTTTGACCGTGCGGGTTCCCAGCGGGAGCTACGAGCAGTACTTC; J gene: TRBJ2-7; D gene: TRBD2; V gene: TRBV19; clone size: NA
CDR3 protein: CASSLAEANYGYTF; CDR3 DNA: TGTGCCAGCAGTTTGGCGGAAGCTAACTATGGCTACACCTTC; J gene: TRBJ1-2; D gene: NA; V gene: TRBV28; clone size: NA
CDR3 protein: CAIRAGGQIYEQYF; CDR3 DNA: TGTGCCATCAGGGCGGGTGGACAGATCTACGAGCAGTACTTC; J gene: TRBJ2-7; D gene: NA; V gene: TRBV10-3; clone size: few
CDR3 protein: CASSYSYREHYGYTF; CDR3 DNA: TGTGCCAGCAGTTACTCGTACAGGGAGCATTATGGCTACACCTTC; J gene: TRBJ1-2; D gene: NA; V gene: TRBV6-5; clone size: few
CDR3 protein: CAIMSPQEGTQYF; CDR3 DNA: TGTGCCATCATGTCCCCCCAGGAGGGGACCCAGTACTTC; J gene: TRBJ2-5; D gene: NA; V gene: TRBV10-3; clone size: NA
CDR3 protein: CASSGGGLGSDTQYF; CDR3 DNA: TGTGCCAGCAGCGGGGGTGGACTAGGTTCAGATACGCAGTATTTT; J gene: TRBJ2-3; D gene: TRBD2; V gene: TRBV5-4; clone size: NA
CDR3 protein: CASSIGRGALTEAFF; CDR3 DNA: TGTGCCAGTAGTATCGGCAGGGGAGCCCTCACTGAAGCTTTCTTT; J gene: TRBJ1-1; D gene: NA; V gene: TRBV19; clone size: NA
CDR3 protein: CASSESTLAGSYEQYF; CDR3 DNA: TGCGCCAGCAGTGAGTCAACCCTAGCTGGGTCCTACGAGCAGTACTTC; J gene: TRBJ2-7; D gene: NA; V gene: TRBV10-2; clone size: NA
CDR3 protein: CASRETGDGGYTF; CDR3 DNA: TGTGCCAGCAGAGAGACGGGGGATGGTGGCTACACCTTC; J gene: TRBJ1-2; D gene: NA; V gene: TRBV6-5; clone size: NA
CDR3 protein: CASGQVPNEKLFF; CDR3 DNA: TGCGCCAGCGGACAGGTCCCTAATGAAAAACTGTTTTTT; J gene: TRBJ1-4; D gene: TRBD1; V gene: TRBV5-1; clone size: NA
CDR3 protein: CASSLDGYYGYTF; CDR3 DNA: TGTGCCAGCAGCCTGGACGGGTACTATGGCTACACCTTC; J gene: TRBJ1-2; D gene: NA; V gene: TRBV5-4; clone size: NA
CDR3 protein: CASSLVAGLTGELFF; CDR3 DNA: TGTGCCAGCAGCTTAGTGGCGGGGCTTACCGGGGAGCTGTTTTTT; J gene: TRBJ2-2; D gene: NA; V gene: TRBV7-6; clone size: NA